This passage covers 27 T cell receptor beta chains from one sample sequenced in a study of blood T cell repertoires in COVID-19. Only in-frame clones appear in the TCRdb table, and some are missing; sequencing was by immunoSEQ multiplex PCR. The sample contains 150,000 to 200,000 clones, 82% of which appear only once. The sample was peripheral blood. The receptors stem from a woman aged 40 to 50 with COVID-19, enrolled during active disease.

This clone was seen a handful of times. The gene calls are TRBV18 and TRBJ1-1; weak D call: TRBD1 (5 bases). The CDR3 is made up of 15 amino acids. V was trimmed by 8 bases and J by 4 bases, leaving 20 bases between them. Germline CDR1 and CDR2: KGHSH and LQKENI. In nucleotides, the CDR3 is TGTGCCAGCATCCCCTCGCGGGGTAGGGGCACTGAAGCTTTCTTT. It is translated as CASIPSRGRGTEAFF.

V gene TRBV6-5 combines with J gene TRBJ1-1, with D maybe TRBD1 (5 bases). This CDR3 comprises 15 residues. V shed 5 bases and J shed 0 bases, with 13 bases lying between them. CDR1 and CDR2 from the germline V gene are MNHEY and SVGAGI. The CDR3 sequence: CASSLSQAVNTEAFF. The DNA of the CDR3 is TGTGCCAGCAGTCTTTCACAGGCTGTGAACACTGAAGCTTTCTTT.

The chain has TRBV19 and TRBJ1-2; possible D gene TRBD1, 6 bases. The V and J ends lost 8 bases and 2 bases respectively, with 18 bases between them. Germline assignment: CDR1 LNHDA and CDR2 SQIVND (reference sequence). This CDR3 is 15 amino acids long. In nucleotides, the CDR3 is TGTGCCAGTTCCCCCCCCAGGGGCATGAACTATGGCTACACCTTC. It encodes CASSPPRGMNYGYTF.

The V and J genes are TRBV3-1 (or the pseudogene TRBV3-2) and TRBJ1-5, with D maybe TRBD1 (5 bases). The V end was cut by 2 bases, the J end by 5 bases, with 13 bases between. The CDR3 sequence is 15 residues long. Germline loops: CDR1 LGHDT, CDR2 YNNKEL (reference sequence). The CDR3 loop reads CASSQYSGKDQPQHF. CDR3 DNA: TGTGCCAGCAGCCAATATTCAGGGAAGGATCAGCCCCAGCATTTT.

This chain joins TRBV7-8 and TRBJ1-1, with a weak D call TRBD1 (5 bases). Germline CDR1 SGHVS, CDR2 FQNEAQ. The CDR3 runs to 16 residues. The V end lost 2 bases, the J end lost 5 bases, and 18 bases lay between the germline ends. CDR3 region: CASSLSWGLGGTEAFF. CDR3 coding DNA: TGTGCCAGCAGCTTATCATGGGGACTCGGAGGGACTGAAGCTTTCTTT.

The gene calls are TRBV9 and TRBJ2-3; a possible D gene is TRBD1 (6 bases). The CDR3 spans 18 residues. Trimming stripped 0 bases from V and 4 bases from J, with 21 bases between. The germline V gene encodes CDR1 SGDLS and CDR2 YYNGEE. The CDR3 protein is CASSVGHSGTKISDTQYF. The DNA for the CDR3 is TGTGCCAGCAGCGTAGGACACTCGGGGACAAAAATTTCAGATACGCAGTATTTT.

This clone showed up just a few times. The gene calls are TRBV30 and TRBJ1-5; 7 positions agree with TRBD1. V shed 2 bases and J 5 bases; nucleotides not matched to a gene: 6. The CDR3 length is 14 residues. The germline V gene encodes CDR1 GTSNPN and CDR2 SVGIG (reference sequence). CDR3 residues: CAWSWGRGDQPQHF. For the CDR3, the DNA is TGTGCCTGGAGTTGGGGCAGGGGGGATCAGCCCCAGCATTTT.

The chain has TRBV2 and TRBJ1-2; D remains ambiguous. The CDR3 has 13 amino acids. Germline CDR1 SNHLY, CDR2 FYNNEI. V was shortened by 4 bases and J by 8 bases, with 14 bases between the two germline ends. CDR3 nucleotide sequence: TGTGCCAGCAGTGGAGGAGGGATTGGCGGCTACACCTTC. This translates into CASSGGGIGGYTF.

The rearrangement joins TRBV7-6 to TRBJ2-1; 10 bases fit TRBD2. This CDR3 spans 17 amino acids. The V gene end was trimmed by 5 bases and the J gene end by 6 bases; junction bases not matched to a gene: 13. Germline lookup yields CDR1 SGHVS and CDR2 FNYEAQ. The CDR3 sequence: CASSPSVGTSASNEQFF. CDR3 coding DNA: TGTGCCAGCAGCCCGTCCGTAGGGACTAGCGCCTCCAATGAGCAGTTCTTC.

The V and J genes are TRBV18 and TRBJ2-7; 7 bases are shared with TRBD2. With V trimmed by 4 bases and J by 2 bases, 14 bases remained unmatched. The length of the CDR3 is 17 residues. The V gene's germline CDR1 is KGHSH and CDR2 LQKENI. The CDR3 sequence: CASSHSGGGLYPYEQYF. The CDR3 bases are TGTGCCAGCTCACATTCGGGGGGAGGACTCTATCCCTACGAGCAGTACTTC.

This clone was counted a single time. This sequence joins TRBV6-2 or TRBV6-3 and TRBJ2-1; D call uncertain. Deletions cut 0 bases from V and 0 bases from J, with 15 bases between. Germline V gives CDR1 MNHEY, CDR2 SVGEGT. The CDR3 extends over 18 amino acids. The CDR3 DNA follows: TGTGCCAGCAGTTACTCGACCGGAGCCAGCAGCTCCTACAATGAGCAGTTCTTC. Translated, it gives CASSYSTGASSSYNEQFF.

This clone was seen many times. This sequence joins TRBV7-9 and TRBJ1-1; 9 bases fit TRBD1. CDR1 is SEHNR and CDR2 is FQNEAQ in the germline V gene (reference sequence). The CDR3 contains 15 residues. Trimming took 4 bases from V and 7 from J; bases not matched to a gene: 10. CDR3 sequence: CASSSLTGGSDEAFF. CDR3 in DNA: TGTGCCAGCAGCTCTCTCACAGGGGGCTCTGATGAAGCTTTCTTT. Full variable domain (missing parts from reference TRBV7-9 and TRBJ1-1): DTGVSQNPRHKITKRGQNVTFRCDPISEHNRLYWYRQTLGQGPEFLTYFQNEAQLEKSRLLSDRFSAERPKGSFSTLEIQRTEQGDSAMYLCASSSLTGGSDEAFFGQGTRLTVV.

The chain uses TRBV24-1 and TRBJ2-7, with a possible D match to TRBD1 (6 bases). The CDR3 has 17 residues. V was trimmed by 1 base and J by 1 base, leaving 16 bases between them. CDR1 and CDR2 (germline): KGHDR, SFDVKD. CDR3 sequence reads: CATSDFRTVSLSYEQYV. Written as DNA, the CDR3 is TGTGCCACCAGTGATTTCAGGACAGTAAGTCTATCCTACGAGCAGTACGTC.

The chain links TRBV9 to TRBJ2-7, with 10 bases lining up with TRBD1. The CDR3 is 14 residues long. Germline values: CDR1 SGDLS, CDR2 YYNGEE. V was clipped by 4 bases and J by 5 bases; unmatched bases: 6. The CDR3 DNA sequence: TGTGCCAGCAGCCTCGGGACAGGGGAGCACGAGCAGTACTTC. Its protein product is CASSLGTGEHEQYF. The full variable domain, in which reference TRBV9 and TRBJ2-7 provide the parts outside the CDR3, is DSGVTQTPKHLITATGQRVTLRCSPRSGDLSVYWYQQSLDQGLQFLIQYYNGEERAKGNILERFSAQQFPDLHSELNLSSLELGDSALYFCASSLGTGEHEQYFGPGTRLTVT.

The rearrangement links TRBV5-4 to TRBJ1-1; tentatively, D is TRBD1 (5 bases). The germline V gene encodes CDR1 SGHNT and CDR2 YYREEE (reference sequence). V was clipped by 1 base and J by 4 bases, with 8 bases between them. The CDR3 runs to 13 residues. For the CDR3, the DNA is TGTGCCAGCAGCTTGCAGGGTGTCACTGAAGCTTTCTTT. Protein: CASSLQGVTEAFF.

This sequence joins TRBV10-3 and TRBJ2-7; D uncertain. The germline V gene has CDR1 ENHRY and CDR2 SYGVKD. V lost 10 bases and J lost 1, with 11 bases in between. This CDR3 has 12 amino acids. The CDR3 region has the DNA TGTGCCACCGCAGACTTATCCTACGAGCAGTACGTC. Amino acid sequence: CATADLSYEQYV.

This clone was recorded once. This chain uses TRBV30 with TRBJ2-5; D possibly corresponds to TRBD2 (7 bases). The germline CDR1 and CDR2 sequences are GTSNPN and SVGIG (reference sequence). CDR3 length: 14 residues. The V gene lost 0 bases and the J gene lost 7 bases, with 15 bases spanning the gap. The CDR3 sequence is CAWSVWGGRGTQYF. The DNA for the CDR3 is TGTGCCTGGAGTGTATGGGGGGGGCGAGGGACCCAGTACTTC.

This rearrangement joins TRBV2 to TRBJ1-1; D is uncertain. V lost 4 bases and J 4 bases, leaving 16 bases between the germline ends. Germline loops: CDR1 SNHLY, CDR2 FYNNEI. This CDR3 region has 15 residues. The CDR3 reads CASSVLGGASTEAFF. CDR3 in DNA: TGTGCCAGCAGTGTATTAGGAGGAGCCTCCACTGAAGCTTTCTTT.

This clone appeared a few times. The chain employs TRBV19 and TRBJ2-2, with TRBD1 as a possible D gene (5 bases). The germline gives CDR1 LNHDA, CDR2 SQIVND (reference sequence). V shed 6 bases and J shed 3 bases, with 8 bases lying between them. The CDR3 is 13 amino acids. The CDR3: CASRGPYTGELFF. The CDR3 nucleotides are TGTGCCAGTAGGGGGCCCTACACCGGGGAGCTGTTTTTT.

This clone came up a few times. This chain joins TRBV28 and TRBJ1-2; D remains ambiguous. Trimming shortened V by 2 bases and J by 8 bases, and 9 bases separated the two germline ends. The CDR3 totals 12 residues. From germline, CDR1 is MDHEN and CDR2 SYDVKM. CDR3 DNA: TGTGCCAGCAGTTTACGGGGTATAGGCTACACCTTC. It yields the protein CASSLRGIGYTF.

V gene TRBV27 combines with J gene TRBJ1-2; D may be TRBD1 (6 bases). This CDR3 has 13 amino acids. Trimming left V 5 bases short and J 2 bases short, with 9 bases between. Germline CDR1 and CDR2: MNHEY and SMNVEV (reference sequence). CDR3 nucleotides: TGTGCCAGCAGTGACACAGGGAACTATGGCTACACCTTC. Translating gives CASSDTGNYGYTF.

The rearrangement uses TRBV5-1 and TRBJ1-2; 8 positions agree with TRBD1. CDR1 SGHRS and CDR2 YFSETQ come from the germline V gene. V lost 4 bases to trimming and J lost 6 bases; unmatched junction nucleotides: 5. The CDR3 length is 13 residues. This CDR3 is CASSPGQGHGYTF. In DNA form, the CDR3 reads TGCGCCAGCAGCCCCGGACAGGGTCATGGCTACACCTTC.

The V gene is TRBV25-1, the J gene TRBJ1-2; TRBD1 aligns across 10 bases. V was pared by 2 bases and J by 8 bases, with 14 bases of the junction left unmatched. The germline gives CDR1 MGHDK, CDR2 SYGVNS. The CDR3 spans 17 residues. CDR3 amino acids: CASSEPGTGEELRGYTF. The CDR3, as DNA: TGTGCCAGCAGTGAACCGGGGACAGGGGAAGAGTTGAGAGGCTACACCTTC.

The chain is built from TRBV10-2 and TRBJ2-7; D perhaps matches TRBD1 (6 bases). Trimming took off 10 bases at V and 3 bases at J, with 19 bases between the two ends. The germline CDR1 and CDR2 sequences are WSHSY and SAAADI. The CDR3 is 14 amino acids. The CDR3 protein is CATARDEGVYEQYV. DNA for the CDR3: TGCGCCACGGCGAGGGACGAGGGGGTCTACGAGCAGTACGTC.

This chain links TRBV6-2 or TRBV6-3 with TRBJ2-1; 16 nucleotides match TRBD2. The germline gives CDR1 MNHEY, CDR2 SVGEGT. The CDR3 sequence is 17 residues long. J was trimmed by 10 bases and V by 5 bases; bases with no gene match: 11. Here the CDR3 reads CASSRAPGTSGRGEQFF. The DNA of the CDR3 is TGTGCCAGCAGTCGCGCACCCGGGACTAGCGGGAGGGGAGAGCAGTTCTTC.

The chain couples TRBV10-2 to TRBJ2-7, with 11 bases matching TRBD2. This CDR3 contains 14 residues. In germline, CDR1 is WSHSY, CDR2 SAAADI. With V trimmed by 6 bases and J by 2 bases, 3 bases remained unmatched. CDR3 bases: TGCGCCAGCAGACTAGCGGGAGAAACCTACGAGCAGTACTTC. Its translation: CASRLAGETYEQYF.

This clone was recorded once. J is TRBJ2-7 and V is TRBV15; D gene unclear. Germline CDR1 and CDR2: LNHNV and YYDKDF (reference sequence). The length of the CDR3 is 14 residues. V lost 0 bases to trimming and J lost 3 bases, with 9 bases between them. In DNA form, the CDR3 reads TGTGCCACCAGCAGAGATACGGAGAGCTACGAGCAGTACGTC. This codes for CATSRDTESYEQYV.